The rows below give T cell receptor beta chains drawn from one sample of a study of early T cells in non-severe SARS-CoV-2 infection. TCRdb itself ran the 5' RACE reads through MiXCR, one entry per CDR3 protein. This table has 75,000 to 100,000 distinct CDR3 sequences, 16% appearing once. The sequenced sample consisted of whole blood. The receptors were gathered from an adult who was a healthcare worker with PCR-confirmed SARS-CoV-2 infection or an uninfected control (not recorded which). CDR3s include the opening cysteine and the closing phenylalanine or tryptophan. Fields, in order: V gene, clone size, D gene, J gene, CDR3 protein, CDR3 DNA. The D gene is left open where the match is weak. Size tells how often a clone was seen (once, few, many) or the class of an expanded clone, and some rows leave it out.

>TRBV20-1|NA|TRBD2|TRBJ2-1
CSAGLAGGPGYEQFF
TGCAGTGCTGGCTTAGCGGGAGGGCCGGGTTATGAGCAGTTCTTC
>TRBV7-6|NA|NA|TRBJ2-7
CASSHNRGAEQYF
TGTGCCAGCAGCCATAACCGGGGGGCCGAGCAGTACTTC
>TRBV28|many|TRBD2|TRBJ2-5
CASSPSGTRETQYF
TGTGCCAGCAGCCCCTCGGGGACTAGAGAGACCCAGTACTTC
>TRBV24-1|many|NA|TRBJ2-5
CAVAAQETQYF
TGTGCCGTGGCGGCCCAAGAGACCCAGTACTTC
>TRBV12-5|few|TRBD2|TRBJ2-7
CASGLVHLIGLAGPTYEQYF
TGTGCTAGTGGTTTGGTACATCTGATTGGACTAGCGGGCCCGACCTACGAGCAGTACTTC
>TRBV11-2|few|NA|TRBJ2-3
CASSSYLKRRHTDTQYF
TGTGCCAGCAGCTCCTATTTGAAGCGGAGACACACAGATACGCAGTATTTT
>TRBV18|few|TRBD1|TRBJ2-1
CASSPTWTGDYYNEQFF
TGTGCCAGCTCACCGACCTGGACAGGAGACTATTACAATGAGCAGTTCTTC
>TRBV7-9|NA|NA|TRBJ1-1
CASSLRVAEAFF
TGTGCCAGCAGCTTAAGGGTAGCTGAAGCTTTCTTT
>TRBV5-1|many|NA|TRBJ1-2
CASRTGTGGYTF
TGCGCCAGCAGAACAGGAACCGGAGGCTACACCTTC
>TRBV7-2|many|TRBD1|TRBJ1-4
CASSPRQGAATNEKLFF
TGTGCCAGCAGCCCCAGACAGGGGGCTGCAACTAATGAAAAACTGTTTTTT
>TRBV20-1|few|TRBD2|TRBJ2-2
CSARGLAGGDTGELFF
TGCAGTGCTAGGGGACTAGCGGGAGGGGACACCGGGGAGCTGTTTTTT
>TRBV11-2|few|NA|TRBJ2-3
CASSSSVATDTQYF
TGTGCCAGCAGCTCATCCGTGGCCACAGATACGCAGTATTTT
>TRBV5-4|few|TRBD2|TRBJ2-4
CASSLGPTGTSRNIQYF
TGTGCCAGCAGCTTGGGACCGACTGGGACTAGCAGAAACATTCAGTACTTC
>TRBV7-6|NA|NA|TRBJ2-3
CASSPRSPQMSTDTQYF
TGTGCCAGCAGCCCGCGGAGCCCACAGATGAGCACAGATACGCAGTATTTT
>TRBV7-2|few|TRBD1|TRBJ1-4
CASSRQQGMGEKLFF
TGTGCCAGCAGCAGACAACAGGGGATGGGTGAAAAACTGTTTTTT
>TRBV3-1|NA|NA|TRBJ1-4
CASSQDNEKLFF
TGTGCCAGCAGCCAAGATAACGAAAAACTGTTTTTT
>TRBV9|NA|NA|TRBJ1-1
CASSVESMNTEAFF
TGTGCCAGCAGCGTAGAATCCATGAACACTGAAGCTTTCTTT
>TRBV20-1|NA|NA|TRBJ2-7
CSAREALHTYEQYF
TGCAGTGCTAGGGAGGCACTCCATACCTACGAGCAGTACTTC
>TRBV11-2|few|TRBD1|TRBJ1-2
CASSGLSPRRGPYGYTF
TGTGCCAGCAGCGGCCTATCCCCGCGCAGGGGGCCCTATGGCTACACCTTC
>TRBV12-3/TRBV12-4|many|NA|TRBJ2-1
CASSPGSKRDLFSYNEQFF
TGTGCCAGCAGTCCGGGCTCTAAAAGGGACCTTTTCTCCTACAATGAGCAGTTCTTC
>TRBV6-6|NA|NA|TRBJ1-1
CASSYQALNTEAFF
TGTGCCAGCAGTTACCAGGCCTTGAACACTGAAGCTTTCTTT
>TRBV28|few|NA|TRBJ2-2
CATSPGGTGELFF
TGTGCCACCTCACCTGGCGGCACCGGGGAGCTGTTTTTT
>TRBV7-2|few|TRBD1|TRBJ2-1
CASSKGGRGTYNEQFF
TGTGCCAGCAGCAAAGGGGGCAGGGGGACCTACAATGAGCAGTTCTTC
>TRBV29-1|NA|NA|TRBJ1-6
CNLRAPVWSYNSPLHF
TGCAACCTCCGGGCCCCGGTATGGTCCTATAATTCACCCCTCCACTTT
>TRBV6-5|NA|NA|TRBJ1-1
CASSQTGPTEAFF
TGTGCCAGCAGTCAGACAGGACCCACTGAAGCTTTCTTT
>TRBV12-3/TRBV12-4|NA|TRBD1|TRBJ2-7
CASSFKSTTGKAYEQYF
TGTGCCAGCAGTTTTAAGTCCACGACAGGGAAGGCCTACGAGCAGTACTTC
>TRBV4-1|few|TRBD2|TRBJ2-5
CASSQVGLAGGQETQYF
TGCGCCAGCAGCCAAGTCGGACTAGCGGGAGGGCAAGAGACCCAGTACTTC
>TRBV2|few|NA|TRBJ1-3
CASRLDRNGNTIYF
TGTGCCAGCAGACTGGACAGAAATGGAAACACCATATATTTT
>TRBV3-1|NA|NA|TRBJ1-1
CASSQEYSGGLAAFF
TGTGCCAGCAGCCAAGAATACTCGGGAGGCCTTGCAGCTTTCTTT
>TRBV3-1|few|TRBD1|TRBJ2-7
CASSHPWTGEVYEQYF
TGTGCCAGCAGCCATCCGTGGACAGGGGAAGTGTACGAGCAGTACTTC
>TRBV15|NA|NA|TRBJ2-3
CATSSDMSTDTQYF
TGTGCCACCAGCAGCGATATGAGCACAGATACGCAGTATTTT
>TRBV18|NA|TRBD1|TRBJ2-5
CASSDWDSEETQYF
TGTGCCAGCTCGGACTGGGACAGTGAAGAGACCCAGTACTTC
>TRBV18|NA|NA|TRBJ1-6
CASSPESGARYNSPLHF
TGTGCCAGCTCACCAGAATCAGGGGCGAGATATAATTCACCCCTCCACTTT
>TRBV28|few|NA|TRBJ1-1
CASSFEINEVGGNTEAFF
TGTGCCAGCAGTTTTGAGATAAACGAAGTGGGAGGGAACACTGAAGCTTTCTTT
>TRBV6-2/TRBV6-3|once|TRBD1|TRBJ1-5
CASRTGTGVAQPQHF
TGTGCCAGCAGAACCGGGACAGGGGTAGCTCAGCCCCAGCATTTT
>TRBV7-8|few|TRBD1|TRBJ1-1
CASSFDRDRTEAFF
TGTGCCAGCAGCTTTGACAGGGATCGCACTGAAGCTTTCTTT
>TRBV24-1|NA|NA|TRBJ2-5
CATSQWGAGRQETQYF
TGTGCCACCAGTCAATGGGGGGCGGGGCGACAAGAGACCCAGTACTTC
>TRBV7-8|NA|TRBD1|TRBJ2-2
CASSPRTGKSTGELFF
TGTGCCAGCAGCCCGAGGACAGGGAAATCGACCGGGGAGCTGTTTTTT
>TRBV27|few|TRBD2|TRBJ2-7
CASSSIGGRFYEQYF
TGTGCCAGCAGCTCGATCGGCGGGAGGTTCTACGAGCAGTACTTC
>TRBV5-1|NA|NA|TRBJ2-1
CASSPGGRNYNEQFF
TGCGCCAGCAGCCCCGGAGGGCGCAACTACAATGAGCAGTTCTTC
>TRBV7-2|few|NA|TRBJ1-3
CASSLGQIVYF
TGTGCCAGCAGCCTAGGACAGATCGTGTATTTT
>TRBV7-2|NA|TRBD1|TRBJ1-5
CASSLLGTASNQPQHF
TGTGCCAGCAGCCTACTCGGGACAGCTAGCAATCAGCCCCAGCATTTT
>TRBV5-4|few|TRBD1|TRBJ2-7
CASSPRDRGREQYF
TGTGCCAGCAGCCCCCGGGACAGGGGGCGGGAGCAGTACTTC
>TRBV7-2|medium-sized|TRBD2|TRBJ2-1
CASSPRTSGRALSNEQFF
TGTGCCAGCAGCCCGAGGACTAGCGGGAGGGCCTTATCCAATGAGCAGTTCTTC
>TRBV11-2|many|TRBD2|TRBJ2-3
CASIMWGLAGSDTQYF
TGTGCCAGCATCATGTGGGGACTAGCGGGATCAGATACGCAGTATTTT